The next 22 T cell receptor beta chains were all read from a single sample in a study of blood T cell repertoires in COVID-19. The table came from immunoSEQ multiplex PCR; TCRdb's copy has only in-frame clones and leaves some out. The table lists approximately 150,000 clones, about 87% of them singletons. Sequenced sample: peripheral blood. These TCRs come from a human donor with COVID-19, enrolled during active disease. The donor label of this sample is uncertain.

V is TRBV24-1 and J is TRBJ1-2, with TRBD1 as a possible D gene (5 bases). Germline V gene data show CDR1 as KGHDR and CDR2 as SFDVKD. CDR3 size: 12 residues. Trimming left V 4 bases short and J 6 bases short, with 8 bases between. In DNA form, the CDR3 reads TGTGCCACCAGTGAAGGGGTGGATGGCTACACCTTC. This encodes CATSEGVDGYTF.

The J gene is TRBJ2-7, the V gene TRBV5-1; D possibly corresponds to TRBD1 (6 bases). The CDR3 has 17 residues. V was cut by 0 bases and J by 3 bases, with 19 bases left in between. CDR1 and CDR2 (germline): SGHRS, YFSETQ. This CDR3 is CASSLAEGTPGGYEQYF. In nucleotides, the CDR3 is TGCGCCAGCAGCTTGGCCGAAGGGACACCGGGCGGCTACGAGCAGTACTTC.

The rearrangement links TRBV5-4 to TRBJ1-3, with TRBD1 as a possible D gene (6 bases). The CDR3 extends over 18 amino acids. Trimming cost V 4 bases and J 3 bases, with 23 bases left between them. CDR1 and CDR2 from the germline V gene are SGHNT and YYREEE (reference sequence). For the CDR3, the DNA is TGTGCCAGCAGCCCGCGGGGGCCAATGAGTAGCCATGGAAACACCATATATTTT. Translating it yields CASSPRGPMSSHGNTIYF.

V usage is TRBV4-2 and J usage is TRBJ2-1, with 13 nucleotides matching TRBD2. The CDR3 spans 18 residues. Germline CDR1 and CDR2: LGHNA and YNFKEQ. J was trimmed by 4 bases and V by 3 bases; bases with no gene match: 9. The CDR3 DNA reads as TGTGCCAGCAGCCAGACCCGGACTAGCGGGGGAGGATACAATGAGCAGTTCTTC. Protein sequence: CASSQTRTSGGGYNEQFF.

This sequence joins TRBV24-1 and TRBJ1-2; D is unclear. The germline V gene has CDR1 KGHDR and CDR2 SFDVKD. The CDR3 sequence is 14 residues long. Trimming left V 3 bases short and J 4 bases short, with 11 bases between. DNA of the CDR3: TGTGCCACCAGTGATACTAGGACGGGCTATGGCTACACCTTC. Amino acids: CATSDTRTGYGYTF.

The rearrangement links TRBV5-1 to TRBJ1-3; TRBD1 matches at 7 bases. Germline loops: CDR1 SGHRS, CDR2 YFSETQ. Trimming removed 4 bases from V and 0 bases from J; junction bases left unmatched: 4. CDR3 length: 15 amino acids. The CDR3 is CASSLDRASGNTIYF. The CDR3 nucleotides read TGCGCCAGCAGCCTCGACAGGGCCTCTGGAAACACCATATATTTT.

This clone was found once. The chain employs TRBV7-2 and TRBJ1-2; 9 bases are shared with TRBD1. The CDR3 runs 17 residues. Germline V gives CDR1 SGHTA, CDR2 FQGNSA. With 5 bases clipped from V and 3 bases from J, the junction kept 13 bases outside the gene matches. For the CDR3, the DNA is TGTGCCAGCAGCCCTCGTGTATCGGGGGACAGGGACTATGGCTACACCTTC. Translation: CASSPRVSGDRDYGYTF.

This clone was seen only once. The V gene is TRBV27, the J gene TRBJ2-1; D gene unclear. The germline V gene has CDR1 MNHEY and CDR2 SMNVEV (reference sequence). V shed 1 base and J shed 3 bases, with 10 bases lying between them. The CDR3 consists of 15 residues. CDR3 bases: TGTGCCAGCAGTTTATATTCCCAGGACTACAATGAGCAGTTCTTC. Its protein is CASSLYSQDYNEQFF.

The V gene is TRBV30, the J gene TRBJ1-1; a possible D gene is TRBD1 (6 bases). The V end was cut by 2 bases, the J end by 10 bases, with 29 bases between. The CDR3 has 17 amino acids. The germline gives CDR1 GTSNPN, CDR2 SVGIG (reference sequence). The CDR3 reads CAWSTGFQTLNALRAFF. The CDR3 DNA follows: TGTGCCTGGAGTACAGGGTTTCAAACACTGAACGCTTTGCGAGCTTTCTTT. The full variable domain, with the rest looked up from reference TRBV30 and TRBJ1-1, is SQTIHQWPATLVQPVGSPLSLECTVEGTSNPNLYWYRQAAGRGLQLLFYSVGIGQISSEVPQNLSASRPQDRQFILSSKKLLLSDSGFYLCAWSTGFQTLNALRAFFGQGTRLTVV.

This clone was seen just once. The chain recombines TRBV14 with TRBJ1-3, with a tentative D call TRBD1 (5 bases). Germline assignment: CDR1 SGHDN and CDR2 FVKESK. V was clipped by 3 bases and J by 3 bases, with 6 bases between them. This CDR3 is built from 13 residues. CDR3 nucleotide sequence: TGTGCCAGCAGCCACGGGGGTGGAAACACCATATATTTT. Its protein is CASSHGGGNTIYF.

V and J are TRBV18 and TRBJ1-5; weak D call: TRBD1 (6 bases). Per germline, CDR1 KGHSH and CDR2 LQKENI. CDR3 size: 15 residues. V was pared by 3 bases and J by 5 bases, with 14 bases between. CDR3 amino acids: CASSPLQGWDQPQHF. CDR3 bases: TGTGCCAGCTCACCTTTACAGGGATGGGATCAGCCCCAGCATTTT.

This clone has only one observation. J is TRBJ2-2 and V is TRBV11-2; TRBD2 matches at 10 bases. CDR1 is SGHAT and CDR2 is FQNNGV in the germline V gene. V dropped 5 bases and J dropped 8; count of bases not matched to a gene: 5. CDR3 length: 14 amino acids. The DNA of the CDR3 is TGTGCCAGCAGCCGAGCGGGGGGGCCTGGGGAGCTGTTTTTT. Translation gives CASSRAGGPGELFF.

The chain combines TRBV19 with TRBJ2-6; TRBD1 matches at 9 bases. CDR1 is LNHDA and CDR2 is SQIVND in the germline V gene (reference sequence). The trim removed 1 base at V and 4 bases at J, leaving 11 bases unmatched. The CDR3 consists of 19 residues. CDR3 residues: CASSIGPGQGFRGANVLTF. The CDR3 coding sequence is TGTGCCAGTAGTATAGGACCGGGACAGGGTTTTAGGGGGGCCAACGTCCTGACTTTC.

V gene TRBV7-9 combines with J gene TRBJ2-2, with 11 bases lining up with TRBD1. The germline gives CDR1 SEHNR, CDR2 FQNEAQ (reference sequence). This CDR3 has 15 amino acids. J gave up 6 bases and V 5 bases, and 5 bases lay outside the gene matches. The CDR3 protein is CASSVGQGEAGELFF. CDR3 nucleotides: TGTGCCAGCAGCGTGGGACAGGGGGAAGCCGGGGAGCTGTTTTTT.

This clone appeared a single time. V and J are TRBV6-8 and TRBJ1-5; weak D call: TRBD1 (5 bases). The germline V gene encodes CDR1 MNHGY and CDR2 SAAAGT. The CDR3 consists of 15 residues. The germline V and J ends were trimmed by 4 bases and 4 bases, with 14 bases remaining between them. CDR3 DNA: TGTGCCAGCAGTTTTCACCGGGGGACTAATCAGCCCCAGCATTTT. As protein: CASSFHRGTNQPQHF.

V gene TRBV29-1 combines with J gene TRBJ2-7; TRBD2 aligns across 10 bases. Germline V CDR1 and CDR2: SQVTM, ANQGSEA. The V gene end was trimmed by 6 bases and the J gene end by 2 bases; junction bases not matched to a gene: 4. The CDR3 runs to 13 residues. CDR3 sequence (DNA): TGCAGCGTCCCTAGCGGGGGCACCTACGAGCAGTACTTC. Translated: CSVPSGGTYEQYF.

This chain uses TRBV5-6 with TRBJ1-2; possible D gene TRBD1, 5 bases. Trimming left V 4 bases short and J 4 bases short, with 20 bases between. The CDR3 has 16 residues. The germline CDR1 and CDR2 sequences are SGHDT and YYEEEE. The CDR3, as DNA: TGTGCCAGCAGCCCCCTCGGGGGGACCAAAAGCTATGGCTACACCTTC. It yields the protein CASSPLGGTKSYGYTF.

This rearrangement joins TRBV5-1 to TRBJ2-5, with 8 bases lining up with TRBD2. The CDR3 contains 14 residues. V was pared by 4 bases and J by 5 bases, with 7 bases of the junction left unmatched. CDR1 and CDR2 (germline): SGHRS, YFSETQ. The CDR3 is CASSTSGGWETQYF. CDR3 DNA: TGCGCCAGCAGCACCAGCGGGGGTTGGGAGACCCAGTACTTC. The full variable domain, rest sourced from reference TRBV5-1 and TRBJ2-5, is KAGVTQTPRYLIKTRGQQVTLSCSPISGHRSVSWYQQTPGQGLQFLFEYFSETQRNKGNFPGRFSGRQFSNSRSEMNVSTLELGDSALYLCASSTSGGWETQYFGPGTRLLVL.

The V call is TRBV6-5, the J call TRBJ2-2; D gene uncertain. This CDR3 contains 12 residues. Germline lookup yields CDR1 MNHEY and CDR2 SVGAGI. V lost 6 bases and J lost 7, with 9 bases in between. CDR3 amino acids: CASSSFSGELFF. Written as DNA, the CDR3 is TGTGCCAGCAGCTCCTTCAGCGGGGAGCTGTTTTTT.

Here the CDR3 DNA reads TGCGCCAGCAGTCATAGACAGGGTACGCACACTGAAGCTTTCTTT. Translation gives CASSHRQGTHTEAFF. The chain links TRBV5-1 to TRBJ1-1; 7 bases align to TRBD1. CDR1 and CDR2 (germline): SGHRS, YFSETQ. The CDR3 totals 15 residues. The trim removed 5 bases at V and 3 bases at J, leaving 10 bases unmatched.

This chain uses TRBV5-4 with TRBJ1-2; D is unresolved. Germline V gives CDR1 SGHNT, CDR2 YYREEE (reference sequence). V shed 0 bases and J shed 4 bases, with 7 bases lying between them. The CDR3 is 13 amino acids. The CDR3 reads CASSLAVSYGYTF. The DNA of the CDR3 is TGTGCCAGCAGCTTGGCGGTAAGCTATGGCTACACCTTC. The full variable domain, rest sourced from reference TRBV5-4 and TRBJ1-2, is ETGVTQSPTHLIKTRGQQVTLRCSSQSGHNTVSWYQQALGQGPQFIFQYYREEENGRGNFPPRFSGLQFPNYSSELNVNALELDDSALYLCASSLAVSYGYTFGSGTRLTVV.

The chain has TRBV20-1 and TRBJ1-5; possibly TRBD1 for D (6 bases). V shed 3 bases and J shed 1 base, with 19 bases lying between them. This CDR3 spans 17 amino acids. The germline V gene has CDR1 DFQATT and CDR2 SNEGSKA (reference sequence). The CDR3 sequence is CSASGMRGKTSNQPQHF. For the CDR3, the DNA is TGCAGTGCTAGTGGGATGAGGGGGAAAACAAGCAATCAGCCCCAGCATTTT.